One and the same sample provided the 23 T cell receptor beta chains below, sequenced in a study of blood T cell repertoires in COVID-19. Libraries were prepared by immunoSEQ multiplex PCR; TCRdb keeps only in-frame clonotypes and omits some of them. Of about 360,000 clones listed, approximately 86% were seen once; the top ten hold less than 3.5%. The sample consisted of peripheral blood. The receptor set was obtained from a human donor in a cohort sampled during active COVID-19.

In this sample, this clone turned up once. The rearrangement links TRBV19 to TRBJ1-2; D gene unclear. This CDR3 contains 14 residues. Trimming removed 2 bases at V and 4 bases at J, with 11 bases between. Germline V gene lookup returns CDR1 LNHDA and CDR2 SQIVND (reference sequence). CDR3 nucleotide sequence: TGTGCCAGTAGTATACCGGAGGCAGGCTATGGCTACACCTTC. Its protein is CASSIPEAGYGYTF.

The chain recombines TRBV2 with TRBJ1-1; possibly TRBD1 for D (5 bases). Trimming removed 5 bases from V and 11 bases from J, with 15 bases in between. Germline values: CDR1 SNHLY, CDR2 FYNNEI. This CDR3 is 12 amino acids long. The chain's CDR3 is CASSWGEIEAFF. For the CDR3, the DNA is TGTGCCAGCAGTTGGGGGGAAATAGAGGCTTTCTTT. The entire variable domain, with the rest obtained from reference TRBV2 and TRBJ1-1, is as follows: EPEVTQTPSHQVTQMGQEVILRCVPISNHLYFYWYRQILGQKVEFLVSFYNNEISEKSEIFDDQFSVERPDGSNFTLKIRSTKLEDSAMYFCASSWGEIEAFFGQGTRLTVV.

The rearrangement uses TRBV6-6 and TRBJ2-3; the D is unclear. CDR3 length: 14 residues. V shed 5 bases and J shed 0 bases, with 9 bases lying between them. The germline V gene encodes CDR1 MNHNY and CDR2 SVGAGI (reference sequence). CDR3 bases: TGTGCCAGCAGTCCTGACACCAGCACAGATACGCAGTATTTT. It encodes CASSPDTSTDTQYF.

The CDR3 region is CASSFTGPSYEQYF. The CDR3 DNA is TGCGCCAGCAGCTTTACAGGACCTTCCTACGAGCAGTACTTC. The chain carries TRBV5-1 and TRBJ2-7; TRBD1 might be the D (5 bases). Germline V gene sequence: CDR1 SGHRS, CDR2 YFSETQ. The CDR3 contains 14 residues. V gave up 2 bases and J gave up 1 base, with 10 bases separating them.

This clone has a single count. The rearrangement links TRBV9 to TRBJ2-1; 7 bases match TRBD1. CDR3 length: 14 residues. The V and J ends lost 2 bases and 12 bases, in that order; junction bases with no gene match: 11. Germline lookup yields CDR1 SGDLS and CDR2 YYNGEE. CDR3 loop: CASSVGTAPRGQFF. CDR3 coding DNA: TGTGCCAGCAGCGTCGGGACAGCCCCGAGGGGGCAGTTCTTC.

The rearrangement links TRBV5-1 to TRBJ2-2; the D gene is possibly TRBD2 (5 bases). The CDR3 runs 16 residues. The germline gives CDR1 SGHRS, CDR2 YFSETQ. Trimming took 1 base from V and 4 from J, leaving 14 bases between them. The CDR3 region is CASSLFSGGSTGELFF. In nucleotides, the CDR3 is TGCGCCAGCAGCTTGTTTTCCGGAGGATCCACCGGGGAGCTGTTTTTT.

This clone was counted a single time. This chain links TRBV7-2 with TRBJ2-4; 9 bases match TRBD2. Germline lookup yields CDR1 SGHTA and CDR2 FQGNSA. This CDR3 contains 14 residues. V was clipped by 7 bases and J by 6 bases; unmatched bases: 7. The CDR3 DNA sequence: TGTGCCAGCAATCTAAGACTAGCGGCAAACATTCAGTACTTC. This encodes CASNLRLAANIQYF.

The V call is TRBV27, the J call TRBJ2-1; tentatively, D is TRBD2 (6 bases). CDR1 is MNHEY and CDR2 is SMNVEV in the germline V gene (reference sequence). The CDR3 covers 14 residues. Trimming removed 5 bases at V and 8 bases at J, with 16 bases between. CDR3: CASSSGPYPDEQFF. The CDR3 DNA reads TGTGCCAGCAGTAGCGGGCCCTACCCGGATGAGCAGTTCTTC.

The chain joins TRBV5-1 to TRBJ2-3; possibly TRBD1 for D (7 bases). In germline, CDR1 is SGHRS, CDR2 YFSETQ. V dropped 0 bases and J dropped 2 bases, with 13 bases sitting between them. The CDR3 is 16 residues long. The CDR3 reads CASSLVFRGDTDTQYF. The CDR3 coding sequence is TGCGCCAGCAGCTTGGTTTTCAGGGGGGACACAGATACGCAGTATTTT. Supplemented by reference TRBV5-1 and TRBJ2-3, the full variable domain reads KAGVTQTPRYLIKTRGQQVTLSCSPISGHRSVSWYQQTPGQGLQFLFEYFSETQRNKGNFPGRFSGRQFSNSRSEMNVSTLELGDSALYLCASSLVFRGDTDTQYFGPGTRLTVL.

A word on this clone: This clone may be a read error of a much larger clone one base away. Other DNA sequences in this sample translate to the same CDR3. V and J are TRBV2 and TRBJ2-2; 11 bases align to TRBD2. The CDR3 has 18 residues. Germline V lookup: CDR1 SNHLY, CDR2 FYNNEI. J lost 6 bases, V lost 2 bases, and 11 bases had no gene match. The CDR3 reads CASSEQSLAGGLAGELFF. The CDR3 region has the DNA TGTGCCAGCAGTGAACAGAGTCTAGCGGGAGGACTAGCCGGGGAGCTGTTTTTT.

This chain connects TRBV5-4 to TRBJ1-2, with D perhaps matching TRBD1 (5 bases). The CDR3 length is 13 residues. V was trimmed by 1 base and J by 7 bases, leaving 11 bases between them. Germline CDR1 SGHNT, CDR2 YYREEE (reference sequence). CDR3 in DNA: TGTGCCAGCAGCTTGCAGGGCTCGGGTGGCTACACCTTC. It yields the protein CASSLQGSGGYTF.

The chain has TRBV28 and TRBJ1-2; D unclear. The germline V and J ends were trimmed by 6 bases and 8 bases, with 19 bases remaining between them. Germline V CDR1 and CDR2: MDHEN, SYDVKM. This CDR3 has 14 amino acids. This CDR3 reads CASSSPGRPAGYTF. CDR3 coding DNA: TGTGCCAGCAGCTCCCCGGGGAGGCCTGCAGGCTACACCTTC.

This chain joins TRBV5-1 and TRBJ2-7; 7 nucleotides match TRBD1. Germline lookup yields CDR1 SGHRS and CDR2 YFSETQ. The trim removed 5 bases at V and 2 bases at J, leaving 10 bases unmatched. The CDR3 totals 15 residues. The CDR3: CASSPDTGAAYEQYF. The DNA of the CDR3 is TGCGCCAGCAGTCCGGACACAGGGGCCGCCTACGAGCAGTACTTC. Looking up the rest from reference TRBV5-1 and TRBJ2-7 gives the full variable domain: KAGVTQTPRYLIKTRGQQVTLSCSPISGHRSVSWYQQTPGQGLQFLFEYFSETQRNKGNFPGRFSGRQFSNSRSEMNVSTLELGDSALYLCASSPDTGAAYEQYFGPGTRLTVT.

The chain couples TRBV6-4 to TRBJ2-3; the match to TRBD2 covers 8 bases. J was trimmed by 0 bases and V by 0 bases; bases with no gene match: 2. Germline assignment: CDR1 MRHNA and CDR2 SNTAGT. CDR3 length equals 16 residues. In DNA, the CDR3 is TGTGCCAGCAGTGACTCGGGACTAGAGAGCACAGATACGCAGTATTTT. This translates into CASSDSGLESTDTQYF.

The J gene is TRBJ1-6, the V gene TRBV2; 9 bases align to TRBD1. This CDR3 is built from 17 residues. J lost 3 bases, V lost 4 bases, and 7 bases had no gene match. CDR1 is SNHLY, CDR2 FYNNEI, per germline. The CDR3 region is CASSGKDRGLYNSPLHF. The CDR3 DNA is TGTGCCAGCAGTGGGAAGGACAGGGGACTCTATAATTCACCCCTCCACTTT.

The chain joins TRBV4-1 to TRBJ2-2; 10 nucleotides agree with TRBD1. V was pared by 6 bases and J by 4 bases, with 11 bases of the junction left unmatched. Per germline, CDR1 MGHRA and CDR2 YSYEKL. The CDR3 contains 17 residues. The DNA of the CDR3 is TGCGCCAGCAGACTAATTCGGGACAGGGGACGCACCGGGGAGCTGTTTTTT. Translation: CASRLIRDRGRTGELFF.

The chain combines TRBV30 with TRBJ1-2, with D hard to call. Germline V gene lookup returns CDR1 GTSNPN and CDR2 SVGIG (reference sequence). CDR3 size: 13 residues. Trimming stripped 2 bases from V and 8 bases from J, with 15 bases between. The CDR3 bases are TGTGCCTGGAGTTTAGGAGGATCACAGGGCTACACCTTC. Translating gives CAWSLGGSQGYTF. Variable domain in full (rest from reference TRBV30 and TRBJ1-2): SQTIHQWPATLVQPVGSPLSLECTVEGTSNPNLYWYRQAAGRGLQLLFYSVGIGQISSEVPQNLSASRPQDRQFILSSKKLLLSDSGFYLCAWSLGGSQGYTFGSGTRLTVV.

The gene calls are TRBV28 and TRBJ2-7; 9 bases match TRBD1. CDR1 and CDR2 from the germline V gene are MDHEN and SYDVKM. CDR3 size: 17 residues. The V gene end was trimmed by 2 bases and the J gene end by 4 bases; junction bases not matched to a gene: 12. CDR3 coding DNA: TGTGCCAGCAGTTTAAGTATTTCGGAGGACAGGGGTTACGAGCAGTACTTC. This sequence encodes CASSLSISEDRGYEQYF.

This rearrangement joins TRBV29-1 to TRBJ2-2; the match to TRBD2 covers 10 bases. The germline CDR1 and CDR2 sequences are SQVTM and ANQGSEA. Trimming took 8 bases from V and 2 from J; bases not matched to a gene: 8. The CDR3 has 15 amino acids. The CDR3 here is CSHTPSGRNTGELFF. The CDR3 DNA sequence: TGCAGCCACACCCCTAGCGGGAGAAACACCGGGGAGCTGTTTTTT.

The CDR3 reads CASSIVGQGVSTQYF. The CDR3 DNA sequence: TGTGCCAGTAGTATTGTGGGACAGGGGGTTTCAACGCAGTATTTT. This chain uses TRBV19 with TRBJ2-3, with 11 bases that match TRBD1. This CDR3 is built from 15 residues. Per the germline V gene, CDR1 is LNHDA and CDR2 is SQIVND (reference sequence). J gave up 9 bases and V 3 bases, and 8 bases lay outside the gene matches.

The J gene is TRBJ1-6, the V gene TRBV6-5; TRBD1 aligns across 7 bases. The junction had 7 bases not matched to a gene; V was cut back by 4 bases and J by 7 bases. Germline assignment: CDR1 MNHEY and CDR2 SVGAGI. This CDR3 is 15 amino acids long. The CDR3 protein is CASSFEGADNSPLHF. CDR3 sequence (DNA): TGTGCCAGCAGTTTCGAGGGGGCGGACAATTCACCCCTCCACTTT.

The table lists this clone with a few counts. V is TRBV5-4 and J is TRBJ2-7, with TRBD1 identical over 9 bases. CDR1 SGHNT and CDR2 YYREEE come from the germline V gene (reference sequence). The CDR3 sequence is 14 residues long. V was clipped by 3 bases and J by 2 bases; unmatched bases: 3. The CDR3 DNA is TGTGCCAGCAGCTCGGGACAGGGAGCCTACGAGCAGTACTTC. The encoded protein is CASSSGQGAYEQYF.

The chain employs TRBV5-5 and TRBJ2-2; tentatively, D is TRBD2 (5 bases). Germline lookup yields CDR1 SGHKS and CDR2 YYEKEE (reference sequence). Trimming cost V 3 bases and J 3 bases, with 18 bases left between them. This CDR3 contains 17 residues. CDR3 amino acids: CASSSGLASRYTGELFF. CDR3 in DNA: TGTGCCAGCAGCTCCGGGCTAGCATCTCGTTACACCGGGGAGCTGTTTTTT.